The entry that follows covers one TCR beta chain sequence. Its antigen is unidentified. They built TCR cDNA with 5'RACE template switching, a step that put in a universal primer site and UMIs. MiXCR, applied by TCRdb to the 5' RACE reads, yields one record per CDR3 protein. Counted here are approximately 550,000 distinct CDR3 sequences, approximately 21% occurring once; the ten biggest clones make up around 15%. This CDR3 region has 15 residues. This record belongs to a study of T cells after yellow fever vaccination. Study-wide findings and caveats: Post-booster repertoires contained most primary-vaccination clones again (approximately 95% CD4, 88% CD8). Weaker overall, the secondary response nonetheless peaked faster (day 5 versus 15).

This specimen consisted of PBMCs, obtained 15 days after the yellow fever booster vaccination. The TCR comes from a young man who received the YFV17D yellow fever vaccine. The chain uses TRBV21-1 and TRBJ2-1; the table's D call TRBD1 went unverified against the DNA. TRBV21-1 is a pseudogene segment. CDR3 amino acids: CASSNGDRQHNEQFF. The CDR3 nucleotides read TGTGCCAGCAGCAACGGGGACAGGCAACACAATGAGCAGTTCTTC.